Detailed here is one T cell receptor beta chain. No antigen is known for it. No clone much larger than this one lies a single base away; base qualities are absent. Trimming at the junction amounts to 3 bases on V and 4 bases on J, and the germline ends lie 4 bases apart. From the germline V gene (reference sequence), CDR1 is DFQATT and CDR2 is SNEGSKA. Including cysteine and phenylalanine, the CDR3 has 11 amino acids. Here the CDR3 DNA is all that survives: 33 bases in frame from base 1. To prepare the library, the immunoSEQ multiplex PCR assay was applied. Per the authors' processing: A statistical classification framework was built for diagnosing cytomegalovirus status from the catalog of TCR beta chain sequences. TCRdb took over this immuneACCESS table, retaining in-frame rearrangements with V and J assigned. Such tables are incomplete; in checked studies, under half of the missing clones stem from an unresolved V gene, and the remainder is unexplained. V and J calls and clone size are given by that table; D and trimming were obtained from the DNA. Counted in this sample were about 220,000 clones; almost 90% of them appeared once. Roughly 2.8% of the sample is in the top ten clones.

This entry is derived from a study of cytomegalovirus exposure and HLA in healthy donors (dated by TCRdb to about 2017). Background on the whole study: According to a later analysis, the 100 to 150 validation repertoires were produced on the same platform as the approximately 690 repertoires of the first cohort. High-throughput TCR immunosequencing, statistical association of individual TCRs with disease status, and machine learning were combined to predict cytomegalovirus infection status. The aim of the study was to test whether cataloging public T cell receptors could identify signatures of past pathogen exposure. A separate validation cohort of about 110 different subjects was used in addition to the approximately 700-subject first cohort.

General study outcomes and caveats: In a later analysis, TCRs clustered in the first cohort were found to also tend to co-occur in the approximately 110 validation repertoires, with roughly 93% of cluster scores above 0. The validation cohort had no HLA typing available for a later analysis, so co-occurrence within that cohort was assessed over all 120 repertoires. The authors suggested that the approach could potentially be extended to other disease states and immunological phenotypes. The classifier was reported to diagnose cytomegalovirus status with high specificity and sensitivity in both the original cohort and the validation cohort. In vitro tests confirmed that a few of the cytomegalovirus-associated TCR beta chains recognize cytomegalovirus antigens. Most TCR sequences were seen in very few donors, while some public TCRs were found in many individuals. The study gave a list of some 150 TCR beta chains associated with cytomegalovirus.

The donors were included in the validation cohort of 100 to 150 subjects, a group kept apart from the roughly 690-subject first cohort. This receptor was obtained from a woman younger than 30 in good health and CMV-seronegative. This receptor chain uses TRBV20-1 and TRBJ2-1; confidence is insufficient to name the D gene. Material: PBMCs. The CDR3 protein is CSASLYNEQFF. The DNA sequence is TGCAGTGCTAGTCTGTACAATGAGCAGTTCTTC.